The 24 T cell receptor beta chains given below trace back to one sample, sequenced in a study of monozygotic twins with inflammatory bowel disease. TCRdb reprocessed the 5' RACE reads and stores each CDR3 protein as one record, lacking DNA. The sample table includes under 200,000 distinct CDR3 sequences. Material: blood. Receptors were obtained from a human donor with ulcerative colitis or Crohn's disease, or a healthy co-twin of an affected twin (not recorded which).

This rearrangement joins TRBV2 to TRBJ2-7; the TCRdb D gene call, TRBD2, has no DNA to confirm it. The CDR3 has 13 residues. Germline V lookup: CDR1 SNHLY, CDR2 FYNNEI. CDR3 protein: CATGGRAAYEQYF. Drawing the rest from reference TRBV2 and TRBJ2-7, the complete variable domain is EPEVTQTPSHQVTQMGQEVILRCVPISNHLYFYWYRQILGQKVEFLVSFYNNEISEKSEIFDDQFSVERPDGSNFTLKIRSTKLEDSAMYFCATGGRAAYEQYFGPGTRLTVT.

The chain employs TRBV10-3 and TRBJ2-5; there is no DNA to check the TCRdb D call of TRBD2. Germline values: CDR1 ENHRY, CDR2 SYGVKD. The CDR3 covers 12 residues. The CDR3 region is CAMGLAGETQYF.

CDR3 sequence: CASSLLPSGYNEQFF. The rearrangement joins TRBV5-1 to TRBJ2-1. In germline, CDR1 is SGHRS, CDR2 YFSETQ. The CDR3 runs 15 residues.

The V call is TRBV5-1, the J call TRBJ2-3; TCRdb returns TRBD1, unconfirmable since there is no DNA. This CDR3 has 16 residues. Germline CDR1 SGHRS, CDR2 YFSETQ. The CDR3 protein is CASTREASAPTDTQYF.

The J gene is TRBJ2-5, the V gene TRBV24-1; absent DNA, TCRdb's TRBD1 call cannot be checked. Germline-derived CDR1 and CDR2 are KGHDR and SFDVKD. This CDR3 region has 15 residues. CDR3 sequence: CATSDATGPQETQYF.

The gene calls are TRBV19 and TRBJ2-2; lacking DNA, the TRBD1 call made by TCRdb goes unchecked. The CDR3 consists of 14 residues. Per the germline V gene, CDR1 is LNHDA and CDR2 is SQIVND (reference sequence). The CDR3 spells CASRVSGFTGELFF. Looking up the rest from reference TRBV19 and TRBJ2-2 gives the full variable domain: DGGITQSPKYLFRKEGQNVTLSCEQNLNHDAMYWYRQDPGQGLRLIYYSQIVNDFQKGDIAEGYSVSREKKESFPLTVTSAQKNPTAFYLCASRVSGFTGELFFGEGSRLTVL.

The chain carries TRBV6-1 and TRBJ2-2; the TCRdb D gene call, TRBD1, has no DNA to confirm it. The CDR3 runs to 14 residues. CDR1 is MNHNS, CDR2 SASEGT, per germline. The CDR3 loop is CASSSPTGSGELFF.

This chain's CDR3 is CAGSRDRRNNEQFF. The chain combines TRBV19 with TRBJ2-1; the D gene TCRdb calls, TRBD2, cannot be checked with no DNA. Germline-derived CDR1 and CDR2 are LNHDA and SQIVND (reference sequence). This CDR3 spans 14 amino acids.

The gene calls are TRBV6-1 and TRBJ2-1; there is no DNA to check the TCRdb D call of TRBD1. CDR3 size: 17 residues. The germline V gene has CDR1 MNHNS and CDR2 SASEGT. The CDR3 sequence is CASSSTLPTGGYNEQFF.

The genes are TRBV4-1 and TRBJ2-2; the D call of TRBD1 rests on TCRdb alone, since no DNA is present to check it. The CDR3 is made up of 14 amino acids. From germline, CDR1 is MGHRA and CDR2 YSYEKL. This chain's CDR3 is CASSLVRGTGELFF.

V is TRBV5-1 and J is TRBJ2-4; lacking DNA, the TRBD2 call made by TCRdb goes unchecked. The CDR3 has 11 residues. Per the germline V gene, CDR1 is SGHRS and CDR2 is YFSETQ. CDR3: CASREGNIQYF.

This chain connects TRBV27 to TRBJ2-7; TCRdb reports TRBD1, a call that lacks DNA to check it against. This CDR3 has 18 residues. CDR1 and CDR2 from the germline V gene are MNHEY and SMNVEV (reference sequence). This chain's CDR3 is CASSFTRAPGQIIYEQYF.

The chain has TRBV4-2 and TRBJ2-1; TCRdb's assignment of TRBD1 cannot be checked, as there is no DNA. Germline V gives CDR1 LGHNA, CDR2 YNFKEQ. The CDR3 sequence is 16 residues long. CDR3 region: CASSNTGGSSYNEQFF.

This chain connects TRBV12-3 or TRBV12-4 to TRBJ1-4; TCRdb gives TRBD1 as the D gene, but with no DNA this cannot be confirmed. The CDR3 is made up of 18 amino acids. CDR3 amino acids: CASRPGQGTTYQGEKLFF.

The V and J genes are TRBV27 and TRBJ2-7; the D call of TRBD1 rests on TCRdb alone, since no DNA is present to check it. Germline V gene sequence: CDR1 MNHEY, CDR2 SMNVEV (reference sequence). This CDR3 region has 14 residues. The CDR3 region is CASSDGTIGYEQYF.

The gene calls are TRBV12-3 or TRBV12-4 and TRBJ1-1; absent DNA, TCRdb's TRBD1 call cannot be checked. The CDR3 runs 15 residues. The chain's CDR3 is CASSIEQGAGTEAFF.

V usage is TRBV7-6 and J usage is TRBJ2-2; TCRdb's D call, TRBD1, is unchecked because there is no DNA. CDR1 is SGHVS and CDR2 is FNYEAQ in the germline V gene. The CDR3 consists of 14 residues. The CDR3 sequence is CASSLDRFTGELFF.

This sequence joins TRBV4-2 and TRBJ1-2. This CDR3 has 18 amino acids. Germline CDR1 LGHNA, CDR2 YNFKEQ. The CDR3 region is CASSPTNGRPPYNYGYTF.

This chain links TRBV18 with TRBJ2-7; the D call from TCRdb, TRBD2, cannot be confirmed without DNA. The CDR3 spans 14 residues. Looked up from germline, CDR1 is KGHSH and CDR2 is LQKENI. CDR3 sequence: CASSSIGTSREQYF. The full variable domain, its missing parts supplied by reference TRBV18 and TRBJ2-7, is NAGVMQNPRHLVRRRGQEARLRCSPMKGHSHVYWYRQLPEEGLKFMVYLQKENIIDESGMPKERFSAEFPKEGPSILRIQQVVRGDSAAYFCASSSIGTSREQYFGPGTRLTVT.

The V gene is TRBV6-1, the J gene TRBJ2-3; TCRdb picks TRBD1, but there is no DNA to check that call. Germline CDR1 reads MNHNS; CDR2 reads SASEGT. The CDR3 has 15 residues. The CDR3 loop reads CASRNPNTGTDTQYF.

The chain is built from TRBV14 and TRBJ2-7. This CDR3 is built from 15 residues. Germline V gives CDR1 SGHDN, CDR2 FVKESK. CDR3: CASSGSGSGVYEQYF.

The rearrangement links TRBV7-9 to TRBJ1-2. The CDR3 loop spans 16 amino acids. CDR1 is SEHNR and CDR2 is FQNEAQ in the germline V gene (reference sequence). CDR3 amino acids: CASSLTASSRNYGYTF.

V and J are TRBV12-3 or TRBV12-4 and TRBJ1-2; TCRdb reports TRBD1, a call that lacks DNA to check it against. CDR3 size: 14 residues. The CDR3 spells CASSTTGAYYGYTF.

This sequence joins TRBV6-1 and TRBJ1-2; the TCRdb D gene call, TRBD1, has no DNA to confirm it. The CDR3 loop spans 14 amino acids. The germline V gene has CDR1 MNHNS and CDR2 SASEGT. CDR3 protein: CASTPSFGTDGYTF.